These 18 T cell receptor beta chains came from one sample sequenced in a study of breast tumors, draining lymph nodes, adjacent tissues. Samples came from axillary lymph nodes draining the breast cancer. TCRdb re-derived calls from the multiplex PCR reads in MiXCR, one entry per CDR3 protein. Of some 140,000 distinct CDR3 sequences in the sample, about 20% were seen once. Sequenced: axillary lymph node tissue. The receptors here all came from a female donor with breast cancer. Some clones in this sample may be carry-over from other donors' samples.

Worth noting for this clonotype: A much bigger clone sits one base away, suggesting this may be a read error. This chain connects TRBV15 to TRBJ2-5; the D gene is possibly TRBD1 (5 bases). The CDR3 totals 15 residues. Deletions cut 3 bases from V and 5 bases from J, with 16 bases between. Per the germline V gene, CDR1 is LNHNV and CDR2 is YYDKDF (reference sequence). The DNA for the CDR3 is TGTGCCACCAGCAGTCAGACAGTGAGAATTGAGACCCAGTACTTC. Translation gives CATSSQTVRIETQYF.

In its sample, this clonotype was seen many times. This sequence joins TRBV6-5 and TRBJ2-1; 13 bases fit TRBD2. The CDR3 length is 15 residues. The junction had 5 bases not matched to a gene; V was cut back by 5 bases and J by 7 bases. The germline V gene encodes CDR1 MNHEY and CDR2 SVGAGI. The CDR3 spells CASSRLAGGGNEQFF. The DNA of the CDR3 is TGTGCCAGCAGTCGACTAGCGGGAGGAGGGAATGAGCAGTTCTTC.

CDR3 sequence (DNA): TGTGCCAGCAGTTACGATGCTCGAATGGGGGCCGGCTACACCTTC. Amino acids: CASSYDARMGAGYTF. This chain links TRBV6-5 with TRBJ1-2; possibly TRBD1 for D (6 bases). The CDR3 sequence is 15 residues long. The germline CDR1 and CDR2 sequences are MNHEY and SVGAGI. Between the trimmed V and J ends, which lost 2 bases and 8 bases, there was a span of 18 bases.

With regard to this clonotype: This could be a read error, since a much larger clone is one nucleotide away. The genes are TRBV5-4 and TRBJ2-3, with 10 bases fitting TRBD2. This CDR3 is 16 amino acids long. CDR1 SGHNT and CDR2 YYREEE come from the germline V gene (reference sequence). The DNA for the CDR3 is TGTGCCGGCAGCTTGCGGTCTAGCGGGAGCTCAGATACGCAGTATTTT. This codes for CAGSLRSSGSSDTQYF.

About this clonotype itself: Since a much larger clone is just one base distant, this may be a read error. The chain couples TRBV10-3 to TRBJ2-2; D remains unclear. Per germline, CDR1 ENHRY and CDR2 SYGVKD. This CDR3 comprises 14 residues. This CDR3 is CAITVQENAGELFF. DNA for the CDR3: TGTGCCATCACCGTCCAGGAGAACGCCGGGGAGCTGTTTTTT.

The rearrangement links TRBV27 to TRBJ1-2, with a weak D call TRBD1 (5 bases). The CDR3 has 13 amino acids. Germline lookup yields CDR1 MNHEY and CDR2 SMNVEV (reference sequence). V lost 9 bases, J lost 2 bases, and 13 bases lay in between. The CDR3 sequence is CASSRRENYGYTF. DNA for the CDR3: TGTGCCAGTTCGCGCAGGGAAAACTATGGCTACACCTTC.

This clonotype has ten or more counts. V gene TRBV27 combines with J gene TRBJ1-2; TRBD1 matches 7 bases. CDR1 is MNHEY, CDR2 SMNVEV, per germline (reference sequence). This CDR3 has 14 residues. V lost 8 bases to trimming and J lost 3 bases; unmatched junction nucleotides: 9. The CDR3 sequence: CASSTGTAYYGYTF. In nucleotides, the CDR3 is TGTGCCAGCTCAACCGGGACAGCCTACTATGGCTACACCTTC.

This clonotype was detected many times. The rearrangement uses TRBV2 and TRBJ2-3; 7 bases map to TRBD2. The CDR3 covers 14 residues. V lost 6 bases and J lost 2; bases outside the gene matches: 5. CDR1 is SNHLY, CDR2 FYNNEI, per germline. DNA of the CDR3: TGTGCCAGCAGGATCAGCGGGAACACAGATACGCAGTATTTT. Encoded protein: CASRISGNTDTQYF.

For this clonotype: It may be a read error: a sequence one base away is much more abundant. A read error is likely, as this CDR3 ends without the conserved phenylalanine or tryptophan. The rearrangement joins TRBV6-5 to TRBJ2-6; possibly TRBD1 or TRBD2 for D (5 bases each). The V gene's germline CDR1 is MNHEY and CDR2 SVGAGI. CDR3 length equals 21 residues. Trimming took 10 bases from V and 0 from J, leaving 31 bases between them. The CDR3 DNA follows: TGTGCCACGTCTAGGGACGGATGGTCATTGACACGATTCTCTGGGGCCAACGTCCTGACTTCC. This codes for CATSRDGWSLTRFSGANVLTS.

A word on this clonotype: One end of the junction is discordant with germline, which a read error may explain. The rearrangement links TRBV7-2 to TRBJ2-7; TRBD1 aligns across 9 bases. Germline V CDR1 and CDR2: SGHTA, FQGNSA. The CDR3 length is 15 residues. The CDR3 sequence is CASSSRQGGKNEQCF. Written as DNA, the CDR3 is TGTGCCAGCAGCTCCCGACAGGGGGGAAAGAACGAGCAGTGCTTC.

Regarding this clonotype: A read error may be the cause here, since a much bigger clone is one base away. The chain links TRBV19 to TRBJ1-2, with D possibly TRBD1 on 5 matching bases. Germline values: CDR1 LNHDA, CDR2 SQIVND (reference sequence). There are 15 residues in the CDR3. DNA for the CDR3: TGTGCCTGTAGTGTCGGGACGGGAGGAAACTATGGCTACACCTTC. Its translation is CACSVGTGGNYGYTF.

This clonotype was counted many times. V and J are TRBV6-5 and TRBJ2-7; 10 bases align to TRBD1. Germline trimming cut 8 bases from V and 1 base from J; bases unmatched to any gene: 5. The CDR3 loop spans 14 amino acids. CDR1 and CDR2 from the germline V gene are MNHEY and SVGAGI. The CDR3 DNA reads as TGTGCCAGCGGACAGGACAGGGGGTCCTACGAGCAGTACTTC. Protein: CASGQDRGSYEQYF.

Ten or more counts support this clonotype. The chain carries TRBV7-8 and TRBJ1-2, with D uncertain. With 1 base removed from V and 5 bases from J, the gap between germline ends came to 5 bases. Germline V gives CDR1 SGHVS, CDR2 FQNEAQ. The CDR3 length is 12 residues. CDR3: CASSLGEYGYTF. In nucleotides, the CDR3 is TGTGCCAGCAGCTTAGGAGAGTATGGCTACACCTTC.

This clonotype came up many times. The chain has TRBV5-4 and TRBJ2-7, with 7 bases matching TRBD2. Germline CDR1 SGHNT, CDR2 YYREEE (reference sequence). V gave up 4 bases and J gave up 3 bases; unmatched junction bases: 1. This CDR3 has 12 amino acids. CDR3: CASSRTSYEQYF. As DNA, the CDR3 is TGTGCCAGCAGCCGGACTAGCTACGAGCAGTACTTC.

At least ten counts were recorded for this clonotype. The genes are TRBV12-3 or TRBV12-4 and TRBJ2-7; the D gene is possibly TRBD2 (5 bases). V was shortened by 2 bases and J by 0 bases, with 8 bases between the two germline ends. The CDR3 loop spans 14 amino acids. The CDR3 coding sequence is TGTGCCAGCAGTTTATTGGGGAGCTCCTACGAGCAGTACTTC. Translated, it gives CASSLLGSSYEQYF.

The sample holds many counts of this clonotype. V gene TRBV6-2 or TRBV6-3 combines with J gene TRBJ2-2, with D hard to call. The CDR3 has 14 residues. Germline V gene data show CDR1 as MNHEY and CDR2 as SVGEGT. The V end was cut by 5 bases, the J end by 4 bases, with 11 bases between. CDR3 in DNA: TGTGCCAGCAGTGGACCAATCGGCACCGGGGAGCTGTTTTTT. As protein: CASSGPIGTGELFF.

A few counts support this clonotype. The chain links TRBV6-5 to TRBJ2-7; 7 bases fit TRBD1. This CDR3 has 23 amino acids. CDR1 and CDR2 (germline): MNHEY, SVGAGI. Losses at the gene ends were 1 base for V and 4 bases for J; bases not matched to a gene: 31. The CDR3 DNA reads as TGTGCCAGCAGTTACTTGATTCCGCTAACCGGGACAGATCCCGTACCGTCCCGTTACGAGCAGTACTTC. It yields the protein CASSYLIPLTGTDPVPSRYEQYF.

In its sample, this clonotype was seen many times. The V and J genes are TRBV4-1 and TRBJ2-2; 11 bases map to TRBD1. The CDR3 runs to 17 residues. Unmatched junction bases numbered 8, after V lost 4 bases and J lost 4 bases. Per germline, CDR1 MGHRA and CDR2 YSYEKL. This CDR3 reads CASSRRDRGAGTGELFF. CDR3 DNA: TGCGCCAGCAGCCGTCGGGACAGGGGGGCGGGCACCGGGGAGCTGTTTTTT.